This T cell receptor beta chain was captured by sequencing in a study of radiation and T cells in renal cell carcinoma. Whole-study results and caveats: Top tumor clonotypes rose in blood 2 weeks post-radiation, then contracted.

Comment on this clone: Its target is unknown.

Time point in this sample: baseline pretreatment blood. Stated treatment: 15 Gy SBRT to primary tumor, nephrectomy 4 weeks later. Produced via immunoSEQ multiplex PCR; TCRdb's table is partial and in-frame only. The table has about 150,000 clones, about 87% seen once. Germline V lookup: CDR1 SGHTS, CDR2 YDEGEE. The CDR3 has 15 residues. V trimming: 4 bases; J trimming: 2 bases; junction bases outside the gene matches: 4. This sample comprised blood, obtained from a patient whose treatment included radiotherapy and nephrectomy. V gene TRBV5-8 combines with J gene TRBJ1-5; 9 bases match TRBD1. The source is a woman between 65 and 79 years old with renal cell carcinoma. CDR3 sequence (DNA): TGTGCCAGCAGCGCGCGGACAGGGGGCAATCAGCCCCAGCATTTT. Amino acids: CASSARTGGNQPQHF.